This T cell receptor (beta chain) was found in a study of OX40 agonist ivuxolimab in advanced cancers. Background on the study: Enrollees could have had prior anti-PD-1, anti-PD-L1 or anti-CTLA-4 therapy, which more than 30% had received. Whole-study findings and limits: At 0.1-3.0 mg/kg, partial responders had clonal expansion among the lowest observed.

A note on this clone: Its specificity is not known.

Produced via immunoSEQ multiplex PCR; TCRdb's table is partial and in-frame only. The repertoire holds over 70,000 clones, with 80% to 90% as singletons. The CDR3 extends over 12 amino acids. Trimming left V 4 bases short and J 3 bases short, with 5 bases between. CDR1 is MDHEN and CDR2 is SYDVKM in the germline V gene. The genes are TRBV28 and TRBJ2-3; D is undetermined. The TCR sequence derives from an adult with an advanced solid tumor such as melanoma, head and neck, liver or kidney cancer. The material sequenced was CD4+ or CD8+ T cells sorted from blood, taken in a trial of the OX40 agonist ivuxolimab. The CDR3 region is CASSSVTDTQYF. The DNA for the CDR3 is TGTGCCAGCAGTTCCGTAACAGATACGCAGTATTTT.